These T cell receptor beta chains were read from a single sample in a study of cytomegalovirus exposure and HLA in healthy donors. Data came from immunoSEQ multiplex PCR; TCRdb stores just in-frame clones and leaves some out. The data hold about 130,000 clones, with 75% to 90% observed a single time. Sequenced: PBMCs. The receptors derive from a man in his late teens or twenties in good health and CMV-seropositive. Each CDR3 is given with its conserved first and last residue. The D gene is left open where the match is weak. Clone size is given for some rows only: seen once, a few or many times, or a class if the clone is expanded.

abundance	v_gene	d_gene	j_gene	CDR3aa	CDR3nt
.	TRBV28	.	TRBJ1-2	CASSLATAGGYTF	TGTGCCAGCAGTTTAGCCACAGCGGGAGGCTACACCTTC
.	TRBV5-6	TRBD1	TRBJ1-1	CASSLVWAQGVSSEAFF	TGTGCCAGCAGCTTGGTATGGGCTCAGGGGGTATCGTCTGAAGCTTTCTTT
.	TRBV5-4	.	TRBJ2-3	CASSSIGDSRTDTQYF	TGTGCCAGCAGCTCCATCGGAGACTCCCGCACAGATACGCAGTATTTT
.	TRBV30	TRBD1	TRBJ2-7	CAWSRDRGGYEQYF	TGTGCCTGGAGCCGGGACAGGGGAGGGTACGAGCAGTACTTC
once	TRBV27	.	TRBJ2-1	CASSFKGDYNEQFF	TGTGCCAGCAGTTTTAAGGGGGACTACAATGAGCAGTTCTTC
few	TRBV6-1	.	TRBJ2-7	CATLQYFNEQYF	TGTGCCACCTTACAGTATTTCAACGAGCAGTACTTC
.	TRBV6-5	TRBD2	TRBJ2-7	CASSRTSGGTYEQYF	TGTGCCAGCAGCCGAACTAGCGGGGGGACCTACGAGCAGTACTTC
once	TRBV9	.	TRBJ1-1	CASSDRVSTEAFF	TGTGCCAGCAGCGACAGGGTCTCCACTGAAGCTTTCTTT
once	TRBV19	.	TRBJ1-1	CASSIGAWRAGGVWGTEAFF	TGTGCCAGTAGTATAGGCGCGTGGAGGGCGGGGGGCGTTTGGGGCACTGAAGCTTTCTTT
.	TRBV14	.	TRBJ2-3	CASSQEAASAQYF	TGTGCCAGCAGCCAAGAGGCGGCCTCAGCGCAGTATTTT
.	TRBV28	.	TRBJ1-2	CASSPPGSGGLFYGYTF	TGTGCCAGCAGCCCCCCAGGCAGCGGGGGCTTATTCTATGGCTACACCTTC
once	TRBV5-1	TRBD1	TRBJ2-7	CASSPGTGGYYEQYF	TGCGCCAGCAGCCCAGGGACAGGGGGTTACTACGAGCAGTACTTC
.	TRBV29-1	.	TRBJ2-7	CSVEGVPGHSGEQYF	TGCAGCGTTGAAGGGGTACCGGGACACTCGGGCGAGCAGTACTTC
.	TRBV5-4	.	TRBJ2-7	CASSLGGLEWYEQYF	TGTGCCAGCAGCTTGGGGGGGCTTGAGTGGTACGAGCAGTACTTC
once	TRBV9	TRBD1	TRBJ1-2	CASSGTGGARYGYTF	TGTGCCAGCAGCGGGACAGGGGGCGCGAGGTATGGCTACACCTTC
.	TRBV6-1	.	TRBJ1-5	CASSELSERPLLLNQPQHF	TGTGCCAGCAGTGAATTAAGCGAAAGGCCTCTATTACTCAATCAGCCCCAGCATTTT
.	TRBV6-5	TRBD1	TRBJ1-5	CASSWTGLGPQHF	TGTGCCAGCAGCTGGACAGGCTTAGGGCCCCAGCATTTT
.	TRBV5-1	TRBD2	TRBJ2-2	CASSLYAGGGNTGELFF	TGCGCCAGCAGCTTGTACGCTGGCGGGGGGAACACCGGGGAGCTGTTTTTT
few	TRBV5-5	.	TRBJ1-5	CASSADGGQPQHF	TGTGCCAGCAGCGCGGATGGAGGACAGCCCCAGCATTTT
.	TRBV5-4	.	TRBJ1-2	CASSLTKGYGYTF	TGTGCCAGCAGCTTGACGAAGGGGTATGGCTACACCTTC
.	TRBV4-1	.	TRBJ1-5	CASSPRGTVDNQPQHF	TGCGCCAGCAGCCCACGCGGGACTGTAGACAATCAGCCCCAGCATTTT
.	TRBV4-1	.	TRBJ2-5	CASSISGVRGETQYF	TGCGCCAGCAGTATTTCGGGGGTGAGGGGAGAGACCCAGTACTTC
.	TRBV10-2	.	TRBJ2-7	CASSVGADYEQYF	TGCGCCAGCAGTGTTGGGGCAGACTACGAGCAGTACTTC
.	TRBV6-1	.	TRBJ2-1	CASSERAGRSYNEQFF	TGTGCCAGCAGTGAAAGAGCGGGTCGGTCCTACAATGAGCAGTTCTTC
once	TRBV23-1	TRBD1	TRBJ1-1	CASRPRQGMNTEAFF	TGCGCCAGCAGACCCCGACAGGGGATGAACACTGAAGCTTTCTTT
once	TRBV19	.	TRBJ2-3	CASSPGLNLIEDTQYF	TGTGCCAGTAGTCCCGGACTCAACTTGATAGAAGATACGCAGTATTTT
.	TRBV6-5	TRBD1	TRBJ1-6	CASSYNGQGVGSPLHF	TGTGCCAGCAGTTACAATGGACAGGGGGTAGGATCACCCCTCCACTTT
.	TRBV5-1	.	TRBJ1-4	CASSSHSLNGKLFF	TGCGCCAGCAGCTCCCACAGTTTGAACGGAAAACTGTTTTTT
.	TRBV6-5	.	TRBJ1-2	CASSSPRQKVNYGYTF	TGTGCCAGCAGTTCCCCTAGGCAGAAAGTTAACTATGGCTACACCTTC
.	TRBV20-1	.	TRBJ1-2	CSAREAGVYF	TGCAGTGCTAGAGAGGCAGGGGTTTACTTC
.	TRBV27	.	TRBJ2-2	CASTGISGGELFF	TGTGCCAGCACAGGGATATCGGGCGGGGAGCTGTTTTTT
.	TRBV7-8	TRBD1	TRBJ2-5	CASSLVGGRKETQYF	TGTGCCAGCAGCTTAGTAGGGGGCCGAAAAGAGACCCAGTACTTC
.	TRBV27	.	TRBJ1-2	CASSLSRGLVGYTF	TGTGCCAGCAGTTTATCGCGGGGACTCGTAGGCTACACCTTC
.	TRBV12-5	TRBD1	TRBJ2-7	CASGLIDRGHGEQYF	TGTGCTAGTGGTTTGATCGACAGGGGGCATGGCGAGCAGTACTTC
.	TRBV6-1	.	TRBJ1-3	CASSEADISGNTIYF	TGTGCCAGCAGTGAAGCCGACATCTCTGGAAACACCATATATTTT
.	TRBV25-1	.	TRBJ1-4	CASSEEKGVNEKLFF	TGTGCCAGCAGTGAAGAGAAGGGAGTAAATGAAAAACTGTTTTTT
few	TRBV9	.	TRBJ2-5	CASNWGGPQETQYF	TGTGCCAGCAATTGGGGGGGGCCTCAAGAGACCCAGTACTTC
.	TRBV9	.	TRBJ2-5	CASSVGGGLSETQYF	TGTGCCAGCAGCGTGGGAGGGGGATTGTCCGAGACCCAGTACTTC
once	TRBV2	TRBD2	TRBJ2-2	CASTLAGGLGTGELFF	TGTGCCAGTACACTAGCGGGGGGGCTCGGTACCGGGGAGCTGTTTTTT
.	TRBV27	.	TRBJ2-3	CASSLGGATDTQYF	TGTGCCAGCAGTTTAGGGGGCGCGACAGATACGCAGTATTTT
.	TRBV27	.	TRBJ1-5	CASSFQSNQPQHF	TGTGCCAGCAGTTTTCAGAGCAATCAGCCCCAGCATTTT
.	TRBV7-8	.	TRBJ2-7	CASSPTGASSYEQYF	TGTGCCAGCAGCCCTACAGGAGCCAGCTCCTACGAGCAGTACTTC
.	TRBV6-5	TRBD1	TRBJ1-5	CASKQGESNQPQHF	TGTGCCAGCAAACAGGGGGAAAGCAATCAGCCCCAGCATTTT
.	TRBV9	TRBD1	TRBJ1-1	CASSVATGATEAFF	TGTGCCAGCAGCGTAGCTACAGGGGCCACTGAAGCTTTCTTT
.	TRBV19	.	TRBJ1-1	CASSPQGKGEAFF	TGTGCCAGTAGTCCACAGGGAAAGGGTGAAGCTTTCTTT
.	TRBV7-3	TRBD2	TRBJ2-7	CASSLDSGTREQYF	TGTGCCAGCAGCTTAGACAGCGGGACGCGCGAGCAGTACTTC